The 16 T cell receptor beta chains in this list originate from one sample, sequenced in a study of blood T cell repertoires in COVID-19. The repertoire was sequenced with immunoSEQ multiplex PCR; TCRdb's copy has only in-frame clones and lacks some. The table lists some 240,000 clones, approximately 89% of them singletons. Input material: peripheral blood. These receptors all stem from a woman in her thirties or forties who had recovered from COVID-19.

The V gene is TRBV4-1, the J gene TRBJ1-4; the match to TRBD1 covers 8 bases. The V and J ends lost 0 bases and 6 bases, in that order; junction bases with no gene match: 3. Germline V gene lookup returns CDR1 MGHRA and CDR2 YSYEKL. The CDR3 runs 15 residues. In DNA, the CDR3 is TGCGCCAGCAGCCAAGAATCGACAGGGGATGAAAAACTGTTTTTT. Translating gives CASSQESTGDEKLFF.

This clone was counted a single time. This chain connects TRBV5-1 to TRBJ2-7; 8 bases fit TRBD1. V shed 4 bases and J 3 bases; nucleotides not matched to a gene: 6. CDR1 is SGHRS, CDR2 YFSETQ, per germline. The CDR3 consists of 14 residues. CDR3 region: CASSPGQGGYEQYF. The CDR3 DNA is TGCGCCAGCAGCCCTGGACAGGGTGGCTACGAGCAGTACTTC.

The chain carries TRBV28 and TRBJ2-7, with 9 bases aligning to TRBD1. This CDR3 is built from 15 residues. The V and J ends lost 2 bases and 6 bases, in that order; junction bases with no gene match: 8. The germline V gene encodes CDR1 MDHEN and CDR2 SYDVKM. The CDR3 coding sequence is TGTGCCAGCAGTTTAAGGGACAGGGTGTCTCCCGAGCAGTACTTC. Its translation is CASSLRDRVSPEQYF.

The chain uses TRBV11-2 and TRBJ2-1; possibly TRBD1 for D (6 bases). The CDR3 totals 15 residues. Germline CDR1 and CDR2: SGHAT and FQNNGV. V shed 5 bases and J shed 4 bases, with 15 bases lying between them. DNA for the CDR3: TGTGCCAGCAGCAAAAGACAGGTTCTTTACAATGAGCAGTTCTTC. This sequence encodes CASSKRQVLYNEQFF.

V usage is TRBV7-3 and J usage is TRBJ2-1; 9 positions match TRBD2. V shed 2 bases, J shed 9 bases, and the junction held 5 bases outside the gene matches. CDR1 and CDR2 from the germline V gene are SGHTA and FQGTGA. The CDR3 spans 14 residues. The CDR3 bases are TGTGCCAGCAGCTTACGCGGGGGGGCCCCTGAGCAGTTCTTC. Its protein product is CASSLRGGAPEQFF.

The rearrangement joins TRBV11-3 to TRBJ2-5; 13 bases agree with TRBD2. The CDR3 covers 15 residues. Germline values: CDR1 SGHNT, CDR2 YENEEA. J gave up 4 bases and V 4 bases, and 3 bases lay outside the gene matches. The CDR3 DNA reads as TGTGCCAGCAGCTCCGGGACTAGCGGGACAGAGACCCAGTACTTC. Translating gives CASSSGTSGTETQYF.

This chain joins TRBV19 and TRBJ2-7, with 9 bases identical to TRBD1. V lost 7 bases, J lost 7 bases, and 8 bases stayed unmatched. Germline-derived CDR1 and CDR2 are LNHDA and SQIVND (reference sequence). This CDR3 is 13 amino acids long. The CDR3 DNA reads as TGTGCCAGTAAAGGACAGGGGAATTCGGAGCAGTACTTC. Amino acids: CASKGQGNSEQYF.

The chain couples TRBV18 to TRBJ2-7; 8 bases fit TRBD2. The CDR3 runs to 16 residues. Trimming at V came to 5 bases and at J to 2 bases, leaving 11 bases not matched to a gene. Germline loops: CDR1 KGHSH, CDR2 LQKENI. The CDR3 loop reads CASSSRQGGGTYEQYF. In DNA form, the CDR3 reads TGTGCCAGCTCATCCCGCCAGGGCGGGGGGACCTACGAGCAGTACTTC.

V is TRBV18 and J is TRBJ2-4; D is perhaps TRBD1 (5 bases). Trimming took off 8 bases at V and 3 bases at J, with 23 bases between the two ends. Germline CDR1 and CDR2: KGHSH and LQKENI. This CDR3 contains 17 residues. DNA for the CDR3: TGTGCCAGCCTCCCCCCTAGGGGCTTCCTAATCAAAAACATTCAGTACTTC. Encoded protein: CASLPPRGFLIKNIQYF.

The V call is TRBV7-9, the J call TRBJ1-1; D gene unclear. The CDR3 extends over 13 amino acids. The V and J ends lost 5 bases and 4 bases respectively, with 11 bases between them. Germline V CDR1 and CDR2: SEHNR, FQNEAQ (reference sequence). In DNA, the CDR3 is TGTGCCAGCAGCGAAGCGGGAGCCACTGAAGCTTTCTTT. This translates into CASSEAGATEAFF.

The rearrangement joins TRBV11-2 to TRBJ2-7, with TRBD2 matching over 10 bases. The CDR3 sequence is 15 residues long. Germline V lookup: CDR1 SGHAT, CDR2 FQNNGV. J gave up 4 bases and V 3 bases, and 6 bases lay outside the gene matches. The CDR3 bases are TGTGCCAGCAGCTTTCGAATTAGCGGGGGGTACGAGCAGTACTTC. The encoded protein is CASSFRISGGYEQYF.

This rearrangement joins TRBV5-1 to TRBJ1-2; a possible D gene is TRBD1 (5 bases). Germline CDR1 SGHRS, CDR2 YFSETQ. Trimming took off 2 bases at V and 6 bases at J, with 14 bases between the two ends. CDR3 length equals 14 residues. CDR3 coding DNA: TGCGCCAGCAGCTTCAACCAGGGTGAGGATGGCTACACCTTC. Translating it yields CASSFNQGEDGYTF.

This chain uses TRBV29-1 with TRBJ1-3; 7 bases agree with TRBD1. CDR1 and CDR2 from the germline V gene are SQVTM and ANQGSEA. Germline trimming cut 5 bases from V and 4 bases from J; bases unmatched to any gene: 8. CDR3 length: 14 amino acids. The CDR3 here is CSVRTGGTGNTIYF. The CDR3 coding sequence is TGCAGCGTTCGGACAGGTGGAACGGGAAACACCATATATTTT.

The chain uses TRBV6-5 and TRBJ2-7, with 7 bases identical to TRBD2. The trim removed 7 bases at V and 7 bases at J, leaving 4 bases unmatched. CDR3 length: 11 amino acids. Germline lookup yields CDR1 MNHEY and CDR2 SVGAGI. In nucleotides, the CDR3 is TGTGCCAGCAAGAAAGCGGGGGAGCAGTACTTC. Protein sequence: CASKKAGEQYF.

The V and J genes are TRBV7-9 and TRBJ2-6; D not resolved. The V end was cut by 4 bases, the J end by 0 bases, with 16 bases between. The CDR3 runs 18 residues. The germline CDR1 and CDR2 sequences are SEHNR and FQNEAQ (reference sequence). Here the CDR3 DNA reads TGTGCCAGCAGCTCTCCTTGGAAACAGTTCTCTGGGGCCAACGTCCTGACTTTC. Translating gives CASSSPWKQFSGANVLTF.

The chain has TRBV19 and TRBJ1-1; D may be TRBD1 (5 bases). This CDR3 has 18 amino acids. The germline V gene encodes CDR1 LNHDA and CDR2 SQIVND (reference sequence). The V end lost 5 bases, the J end lost 3 bases, and 25 bases lay between the germline ends. This chain's CDR3 is CASSARPVLGARYTEAFF. The CDR3 DNA reads TGTGCCAGTAGTGCCCGTCCCGTTCTAGGGGCGCGGTACACTGAAGCTTTCTTT.